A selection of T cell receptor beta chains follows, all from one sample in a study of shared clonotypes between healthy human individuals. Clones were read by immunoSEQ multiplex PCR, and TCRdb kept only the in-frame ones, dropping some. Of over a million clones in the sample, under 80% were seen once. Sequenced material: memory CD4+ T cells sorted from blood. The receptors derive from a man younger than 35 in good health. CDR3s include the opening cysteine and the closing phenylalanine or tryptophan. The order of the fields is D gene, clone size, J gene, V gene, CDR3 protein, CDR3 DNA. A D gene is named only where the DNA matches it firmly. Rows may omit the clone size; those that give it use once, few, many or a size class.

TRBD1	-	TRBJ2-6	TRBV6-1	CASTSGGSGANVLTF	TGTGCCAGCACCTCAGGGGGCTCTGGGGCCAACGTCCTGACTTTC
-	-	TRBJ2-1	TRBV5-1	CASSLVDSYNEQFF	TGCGCCAGCAGCTTGGTAGACAGTTACAATGAGCAGTTCTTC
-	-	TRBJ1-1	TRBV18	CASSGTGGTEAFF	TGTGCCAGCTCAGGGACGGGGGGCACTGAAGCTTTCTTT
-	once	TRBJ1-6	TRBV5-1	CASSLAGGGYNSPLHF	TGCGCCAGCAGCTTGGCCGGGGGAGGCTATAATTCACCCCTCCACTTT
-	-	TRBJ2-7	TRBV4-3	CASSQEYSGGGEQYF	TGCGCCAGCAGCCAAGAATACAGCGGTGGCGGCGAGCAGTACTTC
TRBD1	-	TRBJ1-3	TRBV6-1	CASSEQGAYSGNTIYF	TGTGCCAGCAGTGAACAGGGGGCCTACTCTGGAAACACCATATATTTT
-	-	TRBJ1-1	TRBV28	CATHIQGHTEAFF	TGTGCCACCCATATTCAGGGGCACACTGAAGCTTTCTTT
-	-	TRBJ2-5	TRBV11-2	CASSPGGAGETQYF	TGTGCCAGCAGCCCAGGGGGGGCCGGTGAGACCCAGTACTTC
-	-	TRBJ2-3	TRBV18	CASSPETGWQSTDTQYF	TGTGCCAGCTCACCGGAAACGGGTTGGCAGAGCACAGATACGCAGTATTTT
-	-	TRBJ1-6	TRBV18	CASSPNRDSPLHF	TGTGCCAGCTCACCGAACAGGGATTCACCCCTCCACTTT
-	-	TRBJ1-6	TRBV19	CASSIEGQRNSPLHF	TGTGCCAGTAGTATTGAAGGACAGAGGAATTCACCCCTCCACTTT
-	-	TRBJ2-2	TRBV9	CASSVVGGIGELFF	TGTGCCAGCAGCGTAGTTGGGGGAATCGGGGAGCTGTTTTTT
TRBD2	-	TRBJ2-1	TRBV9	CASSVASGGALGYNEQFF	TGTGCCAGCAGCGTTGCCAGCGGGGGCGCCCTTGGCTACAATGAGCAGTTCTTC
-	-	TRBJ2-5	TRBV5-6	CASSFQETQYF	TGTGCCAGCAGCTTTCAAGAGACCCAGTACTTC
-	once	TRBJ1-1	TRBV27	CASSPQRARQAFF	TGTGCCAGCAGTCCACAAAGGGCTCGGCAAGCTTTCTTT
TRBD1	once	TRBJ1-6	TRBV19	CASSPQGRRSYNSPLHF	TGTGCCAGTAGTCCACAGGGGAGAAGGTCCTATAATTCACCCCTCCACTTT
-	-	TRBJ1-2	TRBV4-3	CASSHTPRGYGYTF	TGCGCCAGCAGCCATACCCCCCGAGGGTATGGCTACACCTTC
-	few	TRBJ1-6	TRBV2	CASSWTNSPLHF	TGTGCCAGCAGTTGGACAAATTCACCCCTCCACTTT
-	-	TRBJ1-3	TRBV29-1	CSVEGSSGNTIYF	TGCAGCGTTGAAGGCAGCTCTGGAAACACCATATATTTT
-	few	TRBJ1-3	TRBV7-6	CASSPAPGNTIYF	TGTGCCAGCAGCCCGGCCCCTGGAAACACCATATATTTT
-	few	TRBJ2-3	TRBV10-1	CASSGSTGTDTQYF	TGCGCCAGCAGTGGTTCTACTGGCACAGATACGCAGTATTTT
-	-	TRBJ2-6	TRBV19	CASSIFPKSSGANVLTF	TGTGCCAGTAGTATTTTTCCAAAGAGCTCTGGGGCCAACGTCCTGACTTTC